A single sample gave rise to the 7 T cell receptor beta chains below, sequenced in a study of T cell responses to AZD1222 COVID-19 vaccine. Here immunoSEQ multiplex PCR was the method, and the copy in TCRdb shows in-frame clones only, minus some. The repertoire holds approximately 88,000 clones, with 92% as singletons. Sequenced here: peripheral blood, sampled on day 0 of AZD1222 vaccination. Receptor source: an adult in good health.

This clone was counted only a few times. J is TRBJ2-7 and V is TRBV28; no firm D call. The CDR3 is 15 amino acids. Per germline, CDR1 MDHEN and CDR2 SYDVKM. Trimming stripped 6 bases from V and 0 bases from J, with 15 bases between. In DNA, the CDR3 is TGTGCCAGCAGAGGCAACGGGCTCGGCTCCTACGAGCAGTACTTC. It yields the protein CASRGNGLGSYEQYF.

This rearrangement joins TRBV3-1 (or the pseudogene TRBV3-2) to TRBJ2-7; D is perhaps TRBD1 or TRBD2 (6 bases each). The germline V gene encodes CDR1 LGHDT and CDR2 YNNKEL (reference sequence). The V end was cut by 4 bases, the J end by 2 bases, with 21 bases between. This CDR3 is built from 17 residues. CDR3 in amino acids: CASSPNNGQRGAYEQYF. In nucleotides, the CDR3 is TGTGCCAGCAGCCCCAATAACGGACAGAGGGGGGCCTACGAGCAGTACTTC.

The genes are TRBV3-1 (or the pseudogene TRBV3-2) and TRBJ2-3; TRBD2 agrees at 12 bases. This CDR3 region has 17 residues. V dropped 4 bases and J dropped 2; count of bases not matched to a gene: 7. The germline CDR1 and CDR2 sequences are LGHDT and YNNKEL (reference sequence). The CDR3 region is CASSPQTSGRYTDTQYF. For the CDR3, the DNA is TGTGCCAGCAGCCCTCAGACTAGCGGGAGATACACAGATACGCAGTATTTT.

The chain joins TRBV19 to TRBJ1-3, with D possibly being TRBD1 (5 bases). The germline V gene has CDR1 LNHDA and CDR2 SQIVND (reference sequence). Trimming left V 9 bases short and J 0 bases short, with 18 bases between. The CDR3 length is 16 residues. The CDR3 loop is CASRDYLTSSGNTIYF. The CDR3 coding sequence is TGTGCCAGCCGGGACTACCTGACTAGCTCTGGAAACACCATATATTTT.

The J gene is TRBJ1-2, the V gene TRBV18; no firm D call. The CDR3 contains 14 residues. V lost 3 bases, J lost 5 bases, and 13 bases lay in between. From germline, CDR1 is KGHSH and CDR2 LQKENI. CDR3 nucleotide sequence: TGTGCCAGCTCACCCGAGCAACCAAGATATGGCTACACCTTC. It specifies CASSPEQPRYGYTF. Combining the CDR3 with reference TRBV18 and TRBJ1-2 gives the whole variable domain NAGVMQNPRHLVRRRGQEARLRCSPMKGHSHVYWYRQLPEEGLKFMVYLQKENIIDESGMPKERFSAEFPKEGPSILRIQQVVRGDSAAYFCASSPEQPRYGYTFGSGTRLTVV.

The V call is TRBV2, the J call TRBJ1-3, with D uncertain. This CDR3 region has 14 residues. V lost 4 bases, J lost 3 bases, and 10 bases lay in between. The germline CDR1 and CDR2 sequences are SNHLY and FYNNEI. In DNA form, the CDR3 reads TGTGCCAGCAGTGGGGGTGCGGGTGGAAACACCATATATTTT. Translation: CASSGGAGGNTIYF.

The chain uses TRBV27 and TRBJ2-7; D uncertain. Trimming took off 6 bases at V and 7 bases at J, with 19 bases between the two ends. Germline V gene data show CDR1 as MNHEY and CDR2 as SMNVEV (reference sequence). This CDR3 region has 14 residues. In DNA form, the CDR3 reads TGTGCCAGCAGCCATACCCGGATCCGAAATGAGCAGTACTTC. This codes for CASSHTRIRNEQYF.